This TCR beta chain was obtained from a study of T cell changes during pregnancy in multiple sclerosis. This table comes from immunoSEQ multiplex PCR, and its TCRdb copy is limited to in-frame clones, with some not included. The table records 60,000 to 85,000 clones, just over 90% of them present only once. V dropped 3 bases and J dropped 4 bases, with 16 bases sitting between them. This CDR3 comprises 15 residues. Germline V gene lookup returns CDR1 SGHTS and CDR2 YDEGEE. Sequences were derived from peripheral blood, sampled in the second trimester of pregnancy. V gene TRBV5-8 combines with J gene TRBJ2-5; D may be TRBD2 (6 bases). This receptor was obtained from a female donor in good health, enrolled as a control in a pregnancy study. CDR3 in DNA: TGTGCCAGCAGCTGGACGAGAACCGGGGGAGAGACCCAGTACTTC. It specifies CASSWTRTGGETQYF.